The clone carrying this T cell receptor beta chain has just one count. The target antigen is unknown. The sample is drawn from a study of T cell responses to AZD1222 COVID-19 vaccine. Study-wide findings and caveats: Spike-specific TCR repertoires showed rising breadth and depth after two AZD1222 doses.

The method was immunoSEQ multiplex PCR; TCRdb's version includes in-frame clones alone and lacks a portion of them. Of 150,000 to 200,000 clones in the sample, about 89% were seen once. Germline V gene sequence: CDR1 SGHTA, CDR2 FQGNSA. The CDR3 is 15 amino acids. V was pared by 2 bases and J by 3 bases, with 5 bases of the junction left unmatched. This chain joins TRBV7-2 and TRBJ1-2; 8 bases agree with TRBD1. This specimen consisted of peripheral blood, obtained on day 0 of MenACWY control vaccination. The receptor comes from an adult in good health. The CDR3 reads CASSLTAGGYYGYTF. The CDR3 DNA reads as TGTGCCAGCAGCTTAACGGCAGGGGGCTACTATGGCTACACCTTC.